These 10 T cell receptor beta chains were sequenced from one sample in a study of T cell repertoires in cytomegalovirus infection. MiXCR, applied by TCRdb to the reads, yields one record per CDR3 protein. The sample lists hundreds of thousands of distinct CDR3 sequences; around a third were seen once. These receptors have no identified antigens. The sample in question was cultured PBMCs, obtained from culture after CMV antigen stimulation. The receptor source for this set is a human donor in good health (CMV status not recorded). Some clones in this sample may be carry-over from other donors' samples.

The rearrangement joins TRBV7-9 to TRBJ2-4; possibly TRBD1 or TRBD2 for D (5 bases each). V lost 5 bases and J lost 3, with 14 bases in between. CDR3 length equals 15 residues. Germline V gene sequence: CDR1 SEHNR, CDR2 FQNEAQ (reference sequence). DNA for the CDR3: TGTGCCAGCAGCCCTGGGGGAACGGGCAAAAACATTCAGTACTTC. This encodes CASSPGGTGKNIQYF.

V is TRBV11-2 and J is TRBJ2-7; 7 positions agree with TRBD2. V was pared by 3 bases and J by 2 bases, with 7 bases of the junction left unmatched. The CDR3 is 15 amino acids. Germline loops: CDR1 SGHAT, CDR2 FQNNGV. CDR3 protein: CASSFGGGPTYEQYF. The CDR3 DNA sequence: TGTGCCAGCAGCTTTGGCGGGGGACCCACCTACGAGCAGTACTTC.

The chain uses TRBV2 and TRBJ2-1; 10 bases line up with TRBD2. V trimming: 6 bases; J trimming: 9 bases; junction bases outside the gene matches: 23. This CDR3 contains 19 residues. Looked up from germline, CDR1 is SNHLY and CDR2 is FYNNEI. The CDR3 region is CASRTVSGRLIRIASEQFF. CDR3 sequence (DNA): TGTGCCAGCAGAACTGTTAGCGGGAGGTTAATTCGGATCGCAAGTGAGCAGTTCTTC.

In this sample, this clonotype turned up a few times. The V gene is TRBV7-6, the J gene TRBJ2-7, with D perhaps TRBD1 (7 bases). Germline V gene data show CDR1 as SGHVS and CDR2 as FNYEAQ. The CDR3 length is 14 residues. Between the trimmed V and J ends, which lost 1 base and 6 bases, there was a span of 13 bases. Here the CDR3 DNA reads TGTGCCAGCAGCTTAGGTCCAGGGGGAGGCGAGCAGTACTTC. Translation: CASSLGPGGGEQYF.

The V and J genes are TRBV5-6 and TRBJ1-5; the D is unclear. V was trimmed by 4 bases and J by 3 bases, leaving 8 bases between them. Germline values: CDR1 SGHDT, CDR2 YYEEEE. The CDR3 length is 13 residues. The CDR3 reads CASSIELNQPQHF. The CDR3 nucleotides are TGTGCCAGCAGCATAGAACTCAATCAGCCCCAGCATTTT.

The rearrangement links TRBV7-2 to TRBJ2-7; 7 positions match TRBD1. CDR1 is SGHTA and CDR2 is FQGNSA in the germline V gene. CDR3 length: 15 amino acids. Trimming at V came to 6 bases and at J to 3 bases, leaving 11 bases not matched to a gene. In DNA, the CDR3 is TGTGCCAGCAGTCAATACAGGGGCGAAAGCTACGAGCAGTACTTC. Its protein is CASSQYRGESYEQYF.

The chain couples TRBV12-3 or TRBV12-4 to TRBJ2-3; 12 bases line up with TRBD1. The CDR3 is made up of 14 amino acids. V lost 6 bases and J lost 5; bases outside the gene matches: 3. The CDR3: CASRGQGAGDTQYF. The CDR3 coding sequence is TGTGCCAGCAGGGGACAGGGGGCTGGAGATACGCAGTATTTT.

Only a few counts were recorded for this clonotype. The rearrangement joins TRBV7-6 to TRBJ2-7, with a weak D call TRBD2 (6 bases). Germline V lookup: CDR1 SGHVS, CDR2 FNYEAQ. V gave up 5 bases and J gave up 4 bases, with 15 bases separating them. CDR3 size: 14 residues. The CDR3 sequence is CASSPLPEGYEQYF. CDR3 coding DNA: TGTGCCAGCAGCCCCTTGCCGGAGGGGTACGAGCAGTACTTC.

This clonotype was seen only a few times. The chain employs TRBV6-1 and TRBJ2-3; D remains ambiguous. V was cut by 6 bases and J by 2 bases, with 18 bases left in between. Germline V gene data show CDR1 as MNHNS and CDR2 as SASEGT. The CDR3 is 16 residues long. This CDR3 is CASSLTTFGATDTQYF. CDR3 sequence (DNA): TGTGCCAGCAGCCTAACGACGTTCGGAGCCACAGATACGCAGTATTTT.

This clonotype showed up just a few times. The chain uses TRBV24-1 and TRBJ2-1, with 10 positions matching TRBD2. The germline V gene encodes CDR1 KGHDR and CDR2 SFDVKD. This CDR3 region has 16 residues. Trimming took 2 bases from V and 7 from J; bases not matched to a gene: 7. The CDR3 sequence: CATSDSSSGSLNEQFF. The CDR3 region has the DNA TGTGCCACCAGTGATTCTTCTAGCGGGAGTTTGAATGAGCAGTTCTTC.